This TCR beta chain was sequenced for a study of shared clonotypes between healthy human individuals. It was at deep level that the assay was run. Method: immunoSEQ multiplex PCR; TCRdb's copy keeps in-frame clones and lacks some. The data hold around 2.5 million clones, with approximately 94% observed a single time. The CDR3 is made up of 14 amino acids. Study outcomes and limitations: Lower generation probabilities were found for non-shared clonotypes than for those shared by all four donors. Larger richness was generally estimated for naive than memory subsets.

With regard to this clone: Its target is unknown.

V is TRBV21-1 and J is TRBJ1-1. TRBV21-1 is reported as a pseudogene. The origin of this receptor is a man younger than 35 in good health. Some clones in this sample may be carry-over from other donors' samples. Sequencing was done on a sample of naive CD4+ T cells from PBMCs. Subset described: CD45RA+ positively selected. CDR3 sequence: CASSKARRNTEAFF. The CDR3 DNA is TGTGCCAGCAGCAAAGCGCGGCGGAACACTGAAGCTTTCTTT.